This TCR beta chain was found in a study of blood T cell repertoires in COVID-19. In the original processing: Counts of nucleated cells, estimated from reference gene primer amplification, were obtained. Some clones are missing from TCRdb's copy, which holds only in-frame ones; the method was immunoSEQ multiplex PCR. V and J calls and clone size follow that table, whereas D and trimming were derived from the DNA. The table records 200,000 to 250,000 clones, approximately 83% of them present only once. Adults between roughly 18 and 95 years of age took part from under 25 US areas. Participant-given clinical history determined each cohort assignment. Exposed enrollees encountered a COVID-19 case at some point within 2 weeks before study entry. V lost 4 bases and J 4 bases, leaving 6 bases between the germline ends. The CDR3 is made up of 12 amino acids. Germline CDR1 is SGHDN and CDR2 is FVKESK.

V is TRBV14 and J is TRBJ2-3; D gene uncertain. Sequencing was performed on PBMCs or T cells enriched from blood (not recorded which). This TCR was sampled from a woman in her thirties or forties who had been exposed to COVID-19. CDR3 loop: CASSPPADTQYF. Written as DNA, the CDR3 is TGTGCCAGCAGCCCGCCGGCAGATACGCAGTATTTT.